One and the same sample provided the 5 T cell receptor beta chains below, sequenced in a study of blood T cell repertoires in COVID-19. Profiling relied on immunoSEQ multiplex PCR, and the TCRdb table lists in-frame clones only, not all of them. The table shows fewer than 85,000 clones, with about 87% occurring only once. The sequenced sample was peripheral blood. The receptors derive from a human donor in a cohort sampled during active COVID-19.

Only one count was recorded for this clone. J is TRBJ2-1 and V is TRBV3-1 (or the pseudogene TRBV3-2), with 7 bases that match TRBD2. This CDR3 is built from 17 residues. Trimming took 4 bases from V and 2 from J; bases not matched to a gene: 11. Germline V gene lookup returns CDR1 LGHDT and CDR2 YNNKEL (reference sequence). The CDR3 loop reads CASSPQAGLDAYNEQFF. For the CDR3, the DNA is TGTGCCAGCAGCCCACAGGCCGGACTAGACGCCTACAATGAGCAGTTCTTC.

This chain links TRBV7-8 with TRBJ1-5, with no clear D. CDR3 size: 13 residues. Trimming stripped 10 bases from V and 7 bases from J, with 17 bases between. Germline assignment: CDR1 SGHVS and CDR2 FQNEAQ. Written as DNA, the CDR3 is TGTGCCACCACTAGGAGTTACGAGCAGCCCCAGCATTTT. Translated: CATTRSYEQPQHF.

The chain carries TRBV7-9 and TRBJ1-4, with D uncertain. This CDR3 spans 14 amino acids. V shed 5 bases and J shed 11 bases, with 18 bases lying between them. CDR1 SEHNR and CDR2 FQNEAQ come from the germline V gene (reference sequence). CDR3 region: CASSPVILGEKLFF. As DNA, the CDR3 is TGTGCCAGCAGCCCCGTGATCCTAGGCGAGAAACTGTTTTTT.

This chain connects TRBV5-8 to TRBJ1-5; no definite D call. V lost 3 bases to trimming and J lost 4 bases, with 2 bases between them. CDR1 is SGHTS and CDR2 is YDEGEE in the germline V gene. The CDR3 is 11 residues long. Written as DNA, the CDR3 is TGTGCCAGCAGCTCTAATCAGCCCCAGCATTTT. Its protein product is CASSSNQPQHF.

This chain uses TRBV5-1 with TRBJ1-1; 8 nucleotides line up with TRBD1. Looked up from germline, CDR1 is SGHRS and CDR2 is YFSETQ. The CDR3 has 13 amino acids. Trimming took 3 bases from V and 4 from J; bases not matched to a gene: 2. This chain's CDR3 is CASSWTGSTEAFF. CDR3 sequence (DNA): TGCGCCAGCAGCTGGACAGGGAGCACTGAAGCTTTCTTT.